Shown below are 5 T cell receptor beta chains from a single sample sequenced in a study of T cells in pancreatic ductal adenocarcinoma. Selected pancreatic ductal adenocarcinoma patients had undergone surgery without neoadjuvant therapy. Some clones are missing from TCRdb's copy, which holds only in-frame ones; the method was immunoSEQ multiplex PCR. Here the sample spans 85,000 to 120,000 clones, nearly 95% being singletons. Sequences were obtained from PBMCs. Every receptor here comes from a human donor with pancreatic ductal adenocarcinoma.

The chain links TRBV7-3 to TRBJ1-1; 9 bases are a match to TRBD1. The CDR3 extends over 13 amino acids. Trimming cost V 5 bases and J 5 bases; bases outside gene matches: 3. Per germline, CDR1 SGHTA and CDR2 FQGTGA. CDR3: CASSATGGTEAFF. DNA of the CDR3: TGTGCCAGCAGCGCGACAGGGGGTACTGAAGCTTTCTTT. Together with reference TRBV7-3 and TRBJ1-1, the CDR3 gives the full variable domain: GAGVSQTPSNKVTEKGKYVELRCDPISGHTALYWYRQSLGQGPEFLIYFQGTGAADDSGLPNDRFFAVRPEGSVSTLKIQRTERGDSAVYLCASSATGGTEAFFGQGTRLTVV.

In nucleotides, the CDR3 is TGTGCCAGCAGTTACGTCCCGACAGGGTTATATGGCTACACCTTC. It codes for CASSYVPTGLYGYTF. The chain has TRBV6-5 and TRBJ1-2; 7 bases are a match to TRBD1. The CDR3 totals 15 residues. V was pared by 2 bases and J by 5 bases, with 8 bases of the junction left unmatched. Germline V gene lookup returns CDR1 MNHEY and CDR2 SVGAGI.

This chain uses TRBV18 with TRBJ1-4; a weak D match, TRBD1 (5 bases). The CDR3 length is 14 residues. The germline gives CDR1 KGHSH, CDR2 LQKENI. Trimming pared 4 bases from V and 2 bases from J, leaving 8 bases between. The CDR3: CASSLTDTNEKLFF. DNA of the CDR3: TGTGCCAGCTCACTGACAGATACTAATGAAAAACTGTTTTTT.

The CDR3 loop reads CASSIAVRTGNYGYTF. In nucleotides, the CDR3 is TGTGCCAGTAGTATAGCGGTGCGGACAGGGAACTATGGCTACACCTTC. The rearrangement links TRBV19 to TRBJ1-2, with 8 bases matching TRBD1. The CDR3 length is 16 residues. CDR1 is LNHDA, CDR2 SQIVND, per germline (reference sequence). Germline trimming cut 1 base from V and 2 bases from J; bases unmatched to any gene: 6.

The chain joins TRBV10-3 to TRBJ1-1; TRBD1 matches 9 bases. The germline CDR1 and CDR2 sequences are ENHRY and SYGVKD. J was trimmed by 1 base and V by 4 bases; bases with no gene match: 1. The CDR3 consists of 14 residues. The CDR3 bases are TGTGCCATCAGTGGGGGACAGGGGAACACTGAAGCTTTCTTT. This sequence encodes CAISGGQGNTEAFF.